The next 3 T cell receptor beta chains were all read from a single sample in a study of cytomegalovirus exposure and HLA in healthy donors. PCR involved 60 Vbeta and 13 Jbeta primers. Sequenced by immunoSEQ multiplex PCR; TCRdb stores in-frame clones only, minus some. Here the sample table reports about 77,000 clones. The specimen sequenced was PBMCs. These receptors were taken from a man in his forties or fifties in good health and CMV-seropositive.

J is TRBJ1-1 and V is TRBV6-1; 8 positions match TRBD1. CDR1 and CDR2 (germline): MNHNS, SASEGT. The V and J ends lost 6 bases and 4 bases, in that order; junction bases with no gene match: 7. The CDR3 totals 14 residues. CDR3 amino acids: CASSITGGGTEAFF. DNA of the CDR3: TGTGCCAGCAGCATTACAGGGGGAGGCACTGAAGCTTTCTTT.

The chain has TRBV7-3 and TRBJ2-3, with 7 bases aligning to TRBD2. The length of the CDR3 is 14 residues. V shed 5 bases and J 4 bases; nucleotides not matched to a gene: 6. Germline CDR1 SGHTA, CDR2 FQGTGA. Here the CDR3 reads CASSASGRADTQYF. DNA of the CDR3: TGTGCCAGCAGCGCCTCAGGGAGGGCAGATACGCAGTATTTT.

This chain links TRBV5-1 with TRBJ2-6; D is uncertain. The germline V and J ends were trimmed by 0 bases and 12 bases, with 19 bases remaining between them. Germline CDR1 reads SGHRS; CDR2 reads YFSETQ. The CDR3 extends over 16 amino acids. The CDR3 bases are TGCGCCAGCAGCTTGGCCGGCGTTGGCCCGCCGGGCGTCCTGACTTTC. Encoded protein: CASSLAGVGPPGVLTF. Combining the CDR3 with reference TRBV5-1 and TRBJ2-6 gives the whole variable domain KAGVTQTPRYLIKTRGQQVTLSCSPISGHRSVSWYQQTPGQGLQFLFEYFSETQRNKGNFPGRFSGRQFSNSRSEMNVSTLELGDSALYLCASSLAGVGPPGVLTFGAGSRLTVL.